The following is a T cell receptor (beta chain) sequence with its context. The data belong to a study of blood T cell repertoires in COVID-19. Sequencing was performed with immunoSEQ multiplex PCR; in TCRdb, only in-frame clones are kept and a portion is missing. The sample contains 180,000 or so clones, approximately 85% of which appear only once. This CDR3 is 15 amino acids long. V gave up 4 bases and J gave up 6 bases, with 16 bases separating them. The germline V gene has CDR1 LGHNA and CDR2 YSLEER. V and J are TRBV4-3 and TRBJ1-5; D is possibly TRBD1 (5 bases). The sample consisted of peripheral blood. The sequence was obtained from a woman aged 80 or over with acute or convalescent COVID-19. The CDR3 reads CASSLAHQGSQPQHF. DNA of the CDR3: TGCGCCAGCAGCCTCGCCCATCAGGGATCTCAGCCCCAGCATTTT.